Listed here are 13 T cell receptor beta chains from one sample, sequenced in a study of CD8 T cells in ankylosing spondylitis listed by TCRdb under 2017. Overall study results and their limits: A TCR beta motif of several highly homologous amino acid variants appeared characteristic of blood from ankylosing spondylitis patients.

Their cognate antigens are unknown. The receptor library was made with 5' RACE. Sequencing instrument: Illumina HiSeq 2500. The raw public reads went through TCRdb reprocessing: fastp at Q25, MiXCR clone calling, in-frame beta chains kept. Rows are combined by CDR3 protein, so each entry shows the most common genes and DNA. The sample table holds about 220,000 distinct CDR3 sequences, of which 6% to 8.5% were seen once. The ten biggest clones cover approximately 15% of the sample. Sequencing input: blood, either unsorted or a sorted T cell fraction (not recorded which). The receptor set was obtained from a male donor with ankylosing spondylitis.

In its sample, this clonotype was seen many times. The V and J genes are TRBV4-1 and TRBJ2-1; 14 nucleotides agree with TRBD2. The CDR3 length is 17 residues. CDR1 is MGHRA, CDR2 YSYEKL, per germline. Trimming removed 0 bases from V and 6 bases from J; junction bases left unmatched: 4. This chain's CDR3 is CASSQEGTSGSGNEQFF. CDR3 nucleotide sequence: TGCGCCAGCAGCCAAGAGGGGACTAGCGGGAGCGGCAATGAGCAGTTCTTC.

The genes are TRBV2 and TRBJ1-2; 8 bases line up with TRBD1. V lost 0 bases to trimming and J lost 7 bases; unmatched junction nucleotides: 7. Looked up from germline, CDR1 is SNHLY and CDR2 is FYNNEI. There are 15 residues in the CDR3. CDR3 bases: TGTGCCAGCAGTGAAGCTCCCCGACAGGGGACTGGCTACACCTTC. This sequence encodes CASSEAPRQGTGYTF.

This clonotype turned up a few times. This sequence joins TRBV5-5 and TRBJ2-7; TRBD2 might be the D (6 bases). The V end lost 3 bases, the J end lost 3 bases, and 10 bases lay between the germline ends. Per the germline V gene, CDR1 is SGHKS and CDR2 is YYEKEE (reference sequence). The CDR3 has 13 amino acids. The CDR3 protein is CASSWGLVYEQYF. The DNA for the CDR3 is TGTGCCAGCAGCTGGGGACTGGTCTACGAGCAGTACTTC.

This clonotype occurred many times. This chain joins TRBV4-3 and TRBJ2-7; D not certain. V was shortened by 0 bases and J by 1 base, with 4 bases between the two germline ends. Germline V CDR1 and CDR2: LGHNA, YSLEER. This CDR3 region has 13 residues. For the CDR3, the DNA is TGCGCCAGCAGCCAAGATGAATCCTACGAGCAGTACTTC. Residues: CASSQDESYEQYF.

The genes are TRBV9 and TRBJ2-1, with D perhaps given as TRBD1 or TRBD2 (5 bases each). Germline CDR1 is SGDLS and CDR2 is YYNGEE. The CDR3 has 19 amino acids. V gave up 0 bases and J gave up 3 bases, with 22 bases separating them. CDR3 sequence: CASSVGPPKAGASYNEQFF. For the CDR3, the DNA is TGTGCCAGCAGCGTAGGCCCTCCTAAGGCCGGGGCCAGCTACAATGAGCAGTTCTTC.

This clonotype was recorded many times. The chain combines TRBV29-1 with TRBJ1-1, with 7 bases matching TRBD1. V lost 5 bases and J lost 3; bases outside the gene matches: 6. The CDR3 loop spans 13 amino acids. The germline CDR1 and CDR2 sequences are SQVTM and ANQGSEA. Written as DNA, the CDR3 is TGCAGCGTTCGGACAGGTCTCGACACTGAAGCTTTCTTT. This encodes CSVRTGLDTEAFF.

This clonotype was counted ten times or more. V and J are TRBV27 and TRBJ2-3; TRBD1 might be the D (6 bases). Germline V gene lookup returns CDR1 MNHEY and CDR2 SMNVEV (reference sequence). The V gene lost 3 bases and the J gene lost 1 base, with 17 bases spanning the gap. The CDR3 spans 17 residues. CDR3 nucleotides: TGTGCCAGCAGTTTTTCAGGGGCTAGTGTGCGCACAGATACGCAGTATTTT. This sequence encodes CASSFSGASVRTDTQYF.

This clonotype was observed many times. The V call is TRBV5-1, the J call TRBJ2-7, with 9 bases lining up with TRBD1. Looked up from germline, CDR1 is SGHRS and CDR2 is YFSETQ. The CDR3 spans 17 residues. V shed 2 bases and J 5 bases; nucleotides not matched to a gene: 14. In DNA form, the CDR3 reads TGCGCCAGCAGCTTACGGTCCCCCGGGACAGGGATCCACGAGCAGTACTTC. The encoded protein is CASSLRSPGTGIHEQYF.

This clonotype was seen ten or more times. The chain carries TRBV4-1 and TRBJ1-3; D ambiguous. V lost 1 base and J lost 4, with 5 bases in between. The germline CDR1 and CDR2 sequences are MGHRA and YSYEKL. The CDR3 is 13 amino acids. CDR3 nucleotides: TGCGCCAGCAGCCAAGTCACCGGAAACACCATATATTTT. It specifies CASSQVTGNTIYF.

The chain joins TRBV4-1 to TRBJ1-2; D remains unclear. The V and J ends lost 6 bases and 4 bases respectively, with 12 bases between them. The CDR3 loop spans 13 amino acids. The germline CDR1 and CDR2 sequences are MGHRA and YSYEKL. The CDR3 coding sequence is TGCGCCAGCAGGCCCCCAGAAGGCTATGGCTACACCTTC. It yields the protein CASRPPEGYGYTF.

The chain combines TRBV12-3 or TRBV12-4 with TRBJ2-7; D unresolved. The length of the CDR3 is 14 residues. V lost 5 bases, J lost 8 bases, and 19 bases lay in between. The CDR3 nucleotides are TGTGCCAGCAGTCCATTTCTGCCCCCCGTCCAGCAGTACTTC. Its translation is CASSPFLPPVQQYF.

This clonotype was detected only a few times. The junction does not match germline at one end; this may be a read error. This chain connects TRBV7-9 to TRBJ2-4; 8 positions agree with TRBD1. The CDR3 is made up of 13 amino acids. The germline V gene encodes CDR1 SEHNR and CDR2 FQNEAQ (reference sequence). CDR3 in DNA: TGTGCCAGCAGCCATCTAAACAGGGGGATTACGAACTTC. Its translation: CASSHLNRGITNF.

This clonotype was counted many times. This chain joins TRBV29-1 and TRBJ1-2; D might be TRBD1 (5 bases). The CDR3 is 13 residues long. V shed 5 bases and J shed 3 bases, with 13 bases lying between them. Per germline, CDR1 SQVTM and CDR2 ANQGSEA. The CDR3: CSVQTGEDYGYTF. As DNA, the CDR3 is TGCAGCGTTCAAACGGGGGAGGACTATGGCTACACCTTC.